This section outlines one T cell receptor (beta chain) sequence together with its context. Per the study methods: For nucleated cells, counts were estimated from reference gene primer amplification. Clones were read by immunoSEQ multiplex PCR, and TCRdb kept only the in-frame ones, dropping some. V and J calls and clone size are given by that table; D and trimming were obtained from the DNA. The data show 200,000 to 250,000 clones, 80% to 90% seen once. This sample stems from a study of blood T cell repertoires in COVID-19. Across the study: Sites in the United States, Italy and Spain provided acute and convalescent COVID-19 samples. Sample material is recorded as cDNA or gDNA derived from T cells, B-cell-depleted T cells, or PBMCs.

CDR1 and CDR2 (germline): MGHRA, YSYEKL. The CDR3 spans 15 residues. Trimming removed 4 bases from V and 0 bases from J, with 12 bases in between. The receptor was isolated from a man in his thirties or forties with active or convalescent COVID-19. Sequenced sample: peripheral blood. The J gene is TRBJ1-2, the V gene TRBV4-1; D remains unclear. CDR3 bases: TGCGCCAGCAGCCCGCTCGCAACAGCTAACTATGGCTACACCTTC. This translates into CASSPLATANYGYTF.